Sequencing of this TCR beta chain was carried out in a study of identical twins. Many counts were recorded for this clonotype. TCRdb ran MiXCR on the 5' RACE reads and lists one entry per CDR3 protein. This table has roughly 230,000 distinct CDR3 sequences, 6.5% to 9.5% appearing once. This CDR3 region has 13 residues. Germline V lookup: CDR1 SEHNR, CDR2 FQNEAQ (reference sequence). With V trimmed by 5 bases and J by 4 bases, 4 bases remained unmatched. These data were also filed under a second study, of yellow fever vaccine responses in identical twins.

The rearrangement joins TRBV7-9 to TRBJ2-5, with 7 bases fitting TRBD1. Sequencing was performed on CD8+ T cells sorted from blood. The TCR sequence derives from a woman aged 18-30 years in good health. The CDR3 loop reads CASSLWTGETQYF. The CDR3 region has the DNA TGTGCCAGCAGCCTTTGGACAGGAGAGACCCAGTACTTC.